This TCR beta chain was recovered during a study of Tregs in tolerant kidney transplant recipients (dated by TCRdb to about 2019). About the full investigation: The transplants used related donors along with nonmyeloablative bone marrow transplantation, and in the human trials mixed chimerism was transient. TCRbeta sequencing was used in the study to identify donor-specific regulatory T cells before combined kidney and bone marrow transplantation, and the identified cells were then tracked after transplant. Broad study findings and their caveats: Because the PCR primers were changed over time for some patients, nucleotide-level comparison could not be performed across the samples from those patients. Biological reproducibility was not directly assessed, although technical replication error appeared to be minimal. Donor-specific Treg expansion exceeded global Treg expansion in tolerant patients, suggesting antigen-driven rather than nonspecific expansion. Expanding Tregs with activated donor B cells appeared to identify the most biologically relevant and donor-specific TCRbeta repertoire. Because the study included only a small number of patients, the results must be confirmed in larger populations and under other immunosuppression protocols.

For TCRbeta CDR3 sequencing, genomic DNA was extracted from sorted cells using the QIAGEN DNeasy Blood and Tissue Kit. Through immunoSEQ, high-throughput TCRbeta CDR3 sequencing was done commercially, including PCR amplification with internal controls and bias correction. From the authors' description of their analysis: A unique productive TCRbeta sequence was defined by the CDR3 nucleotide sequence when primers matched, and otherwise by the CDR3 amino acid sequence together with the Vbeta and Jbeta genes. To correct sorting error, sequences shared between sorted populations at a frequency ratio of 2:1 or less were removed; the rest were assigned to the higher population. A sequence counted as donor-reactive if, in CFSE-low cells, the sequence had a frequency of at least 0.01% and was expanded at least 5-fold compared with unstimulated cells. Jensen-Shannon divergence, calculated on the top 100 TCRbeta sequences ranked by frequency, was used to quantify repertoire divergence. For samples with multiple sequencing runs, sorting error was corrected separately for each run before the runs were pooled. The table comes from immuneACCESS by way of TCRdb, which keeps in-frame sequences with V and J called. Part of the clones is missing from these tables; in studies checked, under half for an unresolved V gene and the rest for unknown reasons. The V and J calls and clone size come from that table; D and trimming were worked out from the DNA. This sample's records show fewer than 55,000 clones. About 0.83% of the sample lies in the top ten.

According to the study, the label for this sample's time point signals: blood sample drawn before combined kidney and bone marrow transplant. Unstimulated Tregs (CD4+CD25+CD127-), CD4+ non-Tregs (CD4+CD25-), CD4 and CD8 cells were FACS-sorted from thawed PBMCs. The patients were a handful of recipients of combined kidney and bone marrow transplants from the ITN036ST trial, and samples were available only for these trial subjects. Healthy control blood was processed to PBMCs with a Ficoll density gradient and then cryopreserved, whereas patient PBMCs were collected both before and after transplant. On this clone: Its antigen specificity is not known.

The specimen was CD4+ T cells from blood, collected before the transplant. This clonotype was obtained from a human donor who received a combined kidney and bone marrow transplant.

CDR3 bases read: TGTGCCAGCAGTGCTGAGGGTGGCTATGGC. This encodes CASSAEGGYG. In full, the CDR3 is CASSAEGGYGYTF. The chain joins TRBV6-1 to TRBJ1-2, with an unclear D gene assignment. The read gets to within 3 residues of the CDR3 end, and the germline J gene fills in the rest. Cut back by 4 bases and 4 bases, the V and J ends lie 10 bases apart. From the cysteine up to the phenylalanine, the CDR3 has a length of 13 residues. Only the CDR3 bases that were read are kept: 30 of them, in frame from base 1. The germline V gene encodes CDR1 MNHNS and CDR2 SASEGT.